The clone carrying this T cell receptor (beta chain) was picked up a small number of times. Its antigen is not identified. The data were taken from a study of cytomegalovirus exposure and HLA in healthy donors. The J segment lost 3 bases and the V segment lost 1 base, leaving 6 bases of the junction unmatched. The CDR3 is 18 residues long. Germline V gene data show CDR1 as LGHNA and CDR2 as YNFKEQ. Both 60 Vbeta primers and 13 Jbeta primers went into the PCR. This table comes from immunoSEQ multiplex PCR, and its TCRdb copy is limited to in-frame clones, with some not included. The data contain more than 150,000 clones, more than 65% of them singletons. Overall study results and limits: Among TCR beta chains, those listed as cytomegalovirus-associated numbered about 160.

The rearrangement joins TRBV4-2 to TRBJ1-6, with TRBD1 matching 10 bases. The receptor was derived from a man aged 45 to 65 in good health and CMV-seronegative. The specimen sequenced was PBMCs. Written as DNA, the CDR3 is TGTGCCAGCAGCCAAGGAACCGGGACAGGGGTCTATAATTCACCCCTCCACTTT. It specifies CASSQGTGTGVYNSPLHF.